This T cell receptor (beta chain) is drawn from a study of STAT5B mutations in CD4+ large granular lymphocyte leukemia. Study in general: Among healthy controls, a particular HLA allele went with more CDR3 'QG' motifs.

TCRdb's copy holds only in-frame clones and misses some; the assay was immunoSEQ multiplex PCR. This sample has about 36,000 clones, with 70% to 80% found just once. Broader study findings: TRBV06-family usage was enriched in top patient clones (8/27) versus controls (2/35).

About this clone itself: Its matching antigen is unknown.

Control samples were healthy donors' buffy coats. Germline V gives CDR1 MGHRA, CDR2 YSYEKL. V dropped 0 bases and J dropped 0 bases, with 6 bases sitting between them. The length of the CDR3 is 15 residues. The chain uses TRBV4-1 and TRBJ2-1, with unresolved D. This clonotype was sampled from a human donor in good health. The material sequenced was CD4+ T cells from blood buffy coats. In nucleotides, the CDR3 is TGCGCCAGCAGCCAAGACACCTTCTCCTACAATGAGCAGTTCTTC. It encodes CASSQDTFSYNEQFF.